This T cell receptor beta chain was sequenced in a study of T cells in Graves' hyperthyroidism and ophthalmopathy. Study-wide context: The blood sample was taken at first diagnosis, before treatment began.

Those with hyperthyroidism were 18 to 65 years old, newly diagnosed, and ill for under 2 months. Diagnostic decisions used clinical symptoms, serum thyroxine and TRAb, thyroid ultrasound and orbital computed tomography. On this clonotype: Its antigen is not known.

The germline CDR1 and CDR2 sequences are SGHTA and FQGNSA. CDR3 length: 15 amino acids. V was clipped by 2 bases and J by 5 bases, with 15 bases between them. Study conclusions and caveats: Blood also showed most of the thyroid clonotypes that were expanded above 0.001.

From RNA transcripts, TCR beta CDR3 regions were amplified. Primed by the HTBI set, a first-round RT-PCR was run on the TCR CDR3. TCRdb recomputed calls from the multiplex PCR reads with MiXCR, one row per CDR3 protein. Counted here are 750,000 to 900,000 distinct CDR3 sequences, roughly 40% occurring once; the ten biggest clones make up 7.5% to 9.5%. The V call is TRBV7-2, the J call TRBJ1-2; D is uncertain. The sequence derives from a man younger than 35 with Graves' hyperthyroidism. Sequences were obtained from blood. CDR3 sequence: CASSLWSGGVYGYTF. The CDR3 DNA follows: TGTGCCAGCAGCTTATGGTCTGGCGGGGTATATGGCTACACCTTC. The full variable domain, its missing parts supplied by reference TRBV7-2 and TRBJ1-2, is GAGVSQSPSNKVTEKGKDVELRCDPISGHTALYWYRQSLGQGLEFLIYFQGNSAPDKSGLPSDRFSAERTGGSVSTLTIQRTQQEDSAVYLCASSLWSGGVYGYTFGSGTRLTVV.